Listed below are T cell receptor beta chains from one sample, sequenced in a study of shared clonotypes between healthy human individuals. The table came from immunoSEQ multiplex PCR; TCRdb's copy has only in-frame clones and leaves some out. The table has hundreds of thousands of clones, 72% seen once; the top ten hold 1.8%. What was sequenced was memory CD4+ T cells sorted from blood. Receptors originate from a woman aged 25 to 45 in good health. The CDR3 runs from the conserved cysteine through the conserved F or W. D genes are given only for firm matches. Size is omitted from some rows. Given values are once, few, many or a class for expanded clones.

15	TRBV5-6	NA	TRBJ1-2	few	TGTGCCAGCAGCTTGGTAGGGTACGGTACTAACGGCTACACCTTC	CASSLVGYGTNGYTF
14	TRBV6-1	NA	TRBJ1-1	NA	TGTGCCAGCAGTGAAGGTGGCAGGAACACTGAAGCTTTCTTT	CASSEGGRNTEAFF
15	TRBV28	NA	TRBJ1-5	NA	TGTGCCAGCAGTTTGCAGGGCCTAAACAATCAGCCCCAGCATTTT	CASSLQGLNNQPQHF
18	TRBV15	NA	TRBJ2-6	once	TGTGCCACCAGCAGAGGTACGGGGGCGAGCTCTGGGGCCAACGTCCTGACTTTC	CATSRGTGASSGANVLTF
15	TRBV5-1	TRBD2	TRBJ2-1	many	TGCGCCAGCAGCTTGTCTAGCGGGAGCTACAATGAGCAGTTCTTC	CASSLSSGSYNEQFF
12	TRBV25-1	NA	TRBJ2-7	NA	TGTGCCAGCAGCAGGAGCTCCTACGAGCAGTACTTC	CASSRSSYEQYF
12	TRBV6-5	TRBD1	TRBJ1-4	NA	TGTGCCAGCAGGGACAGGAATGAAAAACTGTTTTTT	CASRDRNEKLFF
14	TRBV28	NA	TRBJ2-7	NA	TGTGCCAGCAGCCTGCCCGGCCTCTCCTACGAGCAGTACTTC	CASSLPGLSYEQYF
13	TRBV11-3	NA	TRBJ2-2	NA	TGTGCCAGCAGCGAGGAGGGTCCCGGGGAGCTGTTTTTT	CASSEEGPGELFF
17	TRBV2	TRBD1	TRBJ2-3	NA	TGTGCCAGCACCGAGGGGACAGGTCGCCTTTACACAGATACGCAGTATTTT	CASTEGTGRLYTDTQYF
16	TRBV27	NA	TRBJ1-4	NA	TGTGCCAGCAGTCTTCGGGACGGACCCCGCAATGAAAAACTGTTTTTT	CASSLRDGPRNEKLFF
16	TRBV7-9	TRBD2	TRBJ2-3	NA	TGTGCCAGCAGCTTGCTACTAGCGGGAGGGTCAGATACGCAGTATTTT	CASSLLLAGGSDTQYF
14	TRBV18	TRBD1	TRBJ1-1	NA	TGTGCCAGCCTCGGGGACAGTCTGAGGGCTGAAGCTTTCTTT	CASLGDSLRAEAFF
13	TRBV6-1	NA	TRBJ1-2	NA	TGTGCCAGCAGTGCCGACGTAAACTATGGCTACACCTTC	CASSADVNYGYTF
16	TRBV7-1	NA	TRBJ1-5	NA	TGTGCCAGCAGCTTAAGCCCGGGTTATGGCAATCAGCCCCAGCATTTT	CASSLSPGYGNQPQHF
14	TRBV28	TRBD2	TRBJ2-7	NA	TGTGCCAGCAGTTTACTAGCGGGACCCCACGAGCAGTACTTC	CASSLLAGPHEQYF
16	TRBV19	TRBD2	TRBJ2-1	NA	TGTGCCAGTAGTGGGACTGGCGGGAGCTCCTACAATGAGCAGTTCTTC	CASSGTGGSSYNEQFF
13	TRBV9	NA	TRBJ1-2	NA	TGTGCCAGCAGCGTAGTAGAGGGCTATGGCTACACCTTC	CASSVVEGYGYTF
16	TRBV29-1	NA	TRBJ1-2	NA	TGCAGCGTTCTCCATAGAGGGGGACGGACCTTTTCTGGCTACACCTTC	CSVLHRGGRTFSGYTF
14	TRBV6-1	NA	TRBJ1-5	NA	TGTGCCAGCTCCTCGGAGGTTAGCAATCAGCCCCAGCATTTT	CASSSEVSNQPQHF
15	TRBV7-6	TRBD2	TRBJ2-7	few	TGTGCCAGCAGTACCTCGGACGGGGGGGCCTACGAGCAGTACTTC	CASSTSDGGAYEQYF
15	TRBV28	NA	TRBJ1-3	NA	TGTGCCAGCACAACAGGTTCCCTCTCTGGAAACACCATATATTTT	CASTTGSLSGNTIYF
15	TRBV5-1	NA	TRBJ1-3	NA	TGCGCCAGCAGCCGGGACACCAACTCTGGAAACACCATATATTTT	CASSRDTNSGNTIYF
11	TRBV29-1	NA	TRBJ1-2	NA	TGCAGCGTTGGAGCTTCGGATGGCTACACCTTC	CSVGASDGYTF
13	TRBV19	TRBD1	TRBJ2-4	NA	TGTGCCAGTAGTGGACAGGCCGTAAACATTCAGTACTTC	CASSGQAVNIQYF
14	TRBV5-1	TRBD1	TRBJ2-7	NA	TGCGCCAGCGAGAAGGGGACAGGGGGCATCGAGCAGTACTTC	CASEKGTGGIEQYF
13	TRBV5-1	NA	TRBJ1-2	once	TGCGCCAGCAGCACGGACGGGGATTATGGCTACACCTTC	CASSTDGDYGYTF
16	TRBV19	NA	TRBJ2-5	NA	TGTGCCAGTAGTATATTCTTTAGGACCGCCGGCGGGACCCAGTACTTC	CASSIFFRTAGGTQYF
15	TRBV6-1	NA	TRBJ2-7	NA	TGTGCCAGCAGTGAAGCGCTGCTTAGCTCCTACGAGCAGTACTTC	CASSEALLSSYEQYF
14	TRBV5-1	NA	TRBJ2-2	few	TGCGCCAGCAGCCCCGGGGGAGAGACCGGGGAGCTGTTTTTT	CASSPGGETGELFF
15	TRBV6-6	NA	TRBJ2-7	NA	TGTGCCAGCACCTTGACAGGTGATCGGTCCTACGAGCAGTACTTC	CASTLTGDRSYEQYF
16	TRBV6-5	NA	TRBJ1-5	few	TGTGCCAGCAGTTACGAGGGTGTGGTCGGCAATCAGCCCCAGCATTTT	CASSYEGVVGNQPQHF
13	TRBV6-5	NA	TRBJ2-7	NA	TGTGCCAGCAGTGAAATCGGTTGGGACGAGCAGTACTTC	CASSEIGWDEQYF
17	TRBV28	TRBD1	TRBJ1-6	NA	TGTGCCAGCAGTTTCTTCGTGGACAGGGGGCGGGGATCACCCCTCCACTTT	CASSFFVDRGRGSPLHF
17	TRBV4-1	NA	TRBJ2-1	NA	TGCGCCAGCAGCCAAGATAGGGGCGGTGGGATGTCCAATGAGCAGTTCTTC	CASSQDRGGGMSNEQFF
16	TRBV5-4	NA	TRBJ2-1	NA	TGTGCCAGCAGCTTAGACGCGCTAGCCGAGATCAATGAGCAGTTCTTC	CASSLDALAEINEQFF
15	TRBV27	TRBD1	TRBJ1-1	NA	TGTGCCAGCAGTTCGGGACAGTCCAGAGGGACTGAAGCTTTCTTT	CASSSGQSRGTEAFF
14	TRBV27	NA	TRBJ2-7	NA	TGTGCCAGCAGTTTAGAAGGGCCCGGAGACGAGCAGTACTTC	CASSLEGPGDEQYF
13	TRBV7-8	NA	TRBJ2-2	few	TGTGCCAGCAGCGATAGCAGGGCCGGGGAGCTGTTTTTT	CASSDSRAGELFF
15	TRBV2	NA	TRBJ2-7	NA	TGTGCCAGCAAAAAGGACAGCCGCAGCTCCTACGAGCAGTACTTC	CASKKDSRSSYEQYF
15	TRBV2	TRBD2	TRBJ2-7	few	TGTGCCAGCGAAACGGGGACTAGCGGGAGCTACGAGCAGTACTTC	CASETGTSGSYEQYF
15	TRBV7-2	NA	TRBJ2-5	NA	TGTGCCAGCAGCAAAGGGACTTGGTCCCAAGAGACCCAGTACTTC	CASSKGTWSQETQYF